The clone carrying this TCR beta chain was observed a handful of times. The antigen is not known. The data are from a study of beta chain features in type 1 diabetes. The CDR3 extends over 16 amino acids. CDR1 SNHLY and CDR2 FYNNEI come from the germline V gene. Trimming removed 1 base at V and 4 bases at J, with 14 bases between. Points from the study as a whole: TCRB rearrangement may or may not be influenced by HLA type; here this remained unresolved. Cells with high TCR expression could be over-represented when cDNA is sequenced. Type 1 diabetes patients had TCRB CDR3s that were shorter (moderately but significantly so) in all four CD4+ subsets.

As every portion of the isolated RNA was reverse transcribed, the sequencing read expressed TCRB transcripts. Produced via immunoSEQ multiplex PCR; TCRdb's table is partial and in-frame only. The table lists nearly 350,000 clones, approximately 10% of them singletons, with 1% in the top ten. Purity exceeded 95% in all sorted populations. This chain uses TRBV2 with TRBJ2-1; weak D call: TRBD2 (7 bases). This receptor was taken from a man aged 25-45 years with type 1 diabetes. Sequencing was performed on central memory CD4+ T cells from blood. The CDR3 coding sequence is TGTGCCAGCAGTGAAGGTCGGGGGGCCGTTTACAATGAGCAGTTCTTC. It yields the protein CASSEGRGAVYNEQFF.